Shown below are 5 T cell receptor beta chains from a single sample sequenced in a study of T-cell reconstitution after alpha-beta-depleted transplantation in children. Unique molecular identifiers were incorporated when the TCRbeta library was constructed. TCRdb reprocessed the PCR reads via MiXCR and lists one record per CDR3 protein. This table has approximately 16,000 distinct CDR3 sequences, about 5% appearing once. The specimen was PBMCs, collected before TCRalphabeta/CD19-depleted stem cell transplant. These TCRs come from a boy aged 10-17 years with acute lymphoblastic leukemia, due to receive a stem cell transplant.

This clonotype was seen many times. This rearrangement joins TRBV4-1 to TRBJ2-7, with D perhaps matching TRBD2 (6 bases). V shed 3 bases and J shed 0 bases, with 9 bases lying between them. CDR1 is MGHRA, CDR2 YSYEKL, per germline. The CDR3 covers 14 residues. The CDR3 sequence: CASSHGGTSYEQYF. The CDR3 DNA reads TGCGCCAGCAGCCACGGCGGGACCTCCTACGAGCAGTACTTC.

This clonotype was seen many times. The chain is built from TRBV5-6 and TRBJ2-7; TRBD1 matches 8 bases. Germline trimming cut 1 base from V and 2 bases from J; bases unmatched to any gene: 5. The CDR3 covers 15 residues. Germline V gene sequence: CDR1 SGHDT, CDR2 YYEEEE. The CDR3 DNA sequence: TGTGCCAGCAGCTTGAACAGGGGGGCCACCTACGAGCAGTACTTC. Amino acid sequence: CASSLNRGATYEQYF.

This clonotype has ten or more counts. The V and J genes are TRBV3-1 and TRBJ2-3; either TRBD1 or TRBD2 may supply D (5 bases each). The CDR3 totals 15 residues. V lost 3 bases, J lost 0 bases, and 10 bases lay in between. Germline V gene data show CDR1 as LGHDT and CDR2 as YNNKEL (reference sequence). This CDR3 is CASSQVGASTDTQYF. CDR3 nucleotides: TGTGCCAGCAGCCAGGTCGGGGCTAGCACAGATACGCAGTATTTT.

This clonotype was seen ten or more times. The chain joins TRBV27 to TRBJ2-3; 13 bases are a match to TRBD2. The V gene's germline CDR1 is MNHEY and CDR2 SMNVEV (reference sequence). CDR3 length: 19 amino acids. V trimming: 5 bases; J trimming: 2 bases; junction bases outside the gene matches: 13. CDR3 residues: CASSPSLAGGPWDTDTQYF. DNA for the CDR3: TGTGCCAGCAGTCCCTCACTAGCGGGGGGGCCGTGGGACACAGATACGCAGTATTTT.

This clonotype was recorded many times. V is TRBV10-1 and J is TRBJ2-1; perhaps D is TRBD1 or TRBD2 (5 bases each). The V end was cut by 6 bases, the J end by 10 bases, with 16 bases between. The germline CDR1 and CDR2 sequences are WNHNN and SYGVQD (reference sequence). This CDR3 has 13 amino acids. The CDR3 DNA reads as TGCGCCAGCAGGAGGGACGGGTACGGGGAGCAGTTCTTC. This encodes CASRRDGYGEQFF.